This T cell receptor beta chain was observed in a study of T-cell memory formation after mild COVID-19. Study-wide context: Largely donor-specific sequence clusters came from two donors.

The CDR3 sequence is 14 residues long. Germline lookup yields CDR1 SGHRS and CDR2 YFSETQ. V was shortened by 5 bases and J by 9 bases, with 18 bases between the two germline ends. General study findings and limits: Whereas later expanders leaned CD4+, clones contracting day 15 to 85 showed a balanced CD4/CD8 makeup.

This clonotype has more than one count but fewer than ten. Its antigen is not identified. Using its own MiXCR run on the 5' RACE reads, TCRdb lists one record per CDR3 protein. The table lists 350,000 to 500,000 distinct CDR3 sequences, more than 15% of them singletons. This receptor was taken from a man between 18 and 35 years old who had mild COVID-19 (a few samples of this study predate the infection). Cell type and time point are not known. The chain links TRBV5-1 to TRBJ2-1, with D possibly being TRBD1 (6 bases). Sequenced material: PBMCs or a T cell subset sorted from them (not recorded which). The CDR3 protein is CASRGIFQGGEQFF. The DNA for the CDR3 is TGCGCCAGCAGGGGGATATTTCAAGGGGGTGAGCAGTTCTTC.